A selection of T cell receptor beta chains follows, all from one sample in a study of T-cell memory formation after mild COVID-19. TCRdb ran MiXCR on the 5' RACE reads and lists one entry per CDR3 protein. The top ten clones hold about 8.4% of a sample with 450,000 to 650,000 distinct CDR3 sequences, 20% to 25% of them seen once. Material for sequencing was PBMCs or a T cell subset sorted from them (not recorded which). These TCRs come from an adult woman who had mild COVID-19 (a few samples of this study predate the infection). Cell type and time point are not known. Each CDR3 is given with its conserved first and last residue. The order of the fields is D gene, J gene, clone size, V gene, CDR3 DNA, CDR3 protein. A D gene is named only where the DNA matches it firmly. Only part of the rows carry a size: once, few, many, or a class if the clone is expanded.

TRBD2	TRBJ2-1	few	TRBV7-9	TGTGCCAGCAGCTGGGGGGGGGAATGGGAGCAGTTCTTC	CASSWGGEWEQFF
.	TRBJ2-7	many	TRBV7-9	TGTGCCAGCAGCCCCCGGGACCTCATCCCCTACGAGCAGTACTTC	CASSPRDLIPYEQYF
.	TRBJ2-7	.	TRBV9	TGTGCCAGCAGCCTCCGGGACACTGGCTCCTACGAGCAGTACTTC	CASSLRDTGSYEQYF
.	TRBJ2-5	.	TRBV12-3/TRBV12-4	TGTGCCAGCAGTTTCGGGAACAGGATAGGGGAGACCCAGTACTTC	CASSFGNRIGETQYF
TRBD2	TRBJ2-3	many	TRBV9	TGTGCCAGCAGCGTAGCAGGGACTAGCGGGCGTCGCACAGATACGCAGTATTTT	CASSVAGTSGRRTDTQYF
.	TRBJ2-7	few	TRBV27	TGTGCCAGCGGGGGGATTTCCTACGAGCAGTACTTC	CASGGISYEQYF
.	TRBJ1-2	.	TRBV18	TGTGCCAGCTCACCACGGGACACGGGAGGCTACACCTTC	CASSPRDTGGYTF
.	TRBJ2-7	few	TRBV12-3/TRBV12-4	TGTGCCAGCAGTCTAAACAGGCCTCAGTACTTC	CASSLNRPQYF
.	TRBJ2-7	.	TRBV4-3	TGCGCCAGCAGCCAAGATATTGGGGGGGCGGGAGCCTACGAGCAGTACTTC	CASSQDIGGAGAYEQYF
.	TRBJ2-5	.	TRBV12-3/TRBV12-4	TGTGCCAGCAGTTTTTCGGAGGTACAGACCCAGTACTTC	CASSFSEVQTQYF
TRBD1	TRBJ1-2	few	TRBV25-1	TGTGCCAGCAGGGCCAGAGGGGGCGCTTTTGGCTACACCTTC	CASRARGGAFGYTF
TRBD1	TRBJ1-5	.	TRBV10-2	TGCGCCAGCACAAACAGGGGGCCGGGTCAGCCCCAGCATTTT	CASTNRGPGQPQHF
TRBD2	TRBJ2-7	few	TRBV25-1	TGTGCCAGCAGTGTACTAGCGGGAGTTGGTGAGCAGTACTTC	CASSVLAGVGEQYF
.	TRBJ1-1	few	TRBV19	TGTGCCACACGAGCGGGGGGCACTGAAGCTTTCTTT	CATRAGGTEAFF
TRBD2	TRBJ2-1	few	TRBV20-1	TGCAGTGCTAGAGCCGCCGGGACTAGCGGGAAGTATGAGCAGTTCTTC	CSARAAGTSGKYEQFF
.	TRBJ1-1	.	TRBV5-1	TGCGCCAGCAGCCGGTGGGAGGGAAACACTGAAGCTTTCTTT	CASSRWEGNTEAFF
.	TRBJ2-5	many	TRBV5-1	TGCGCCAGCAGCTTGGTGGCAGGGCAACAAGAGACCCAGTACTTC	CASSLVAGQQETQYF
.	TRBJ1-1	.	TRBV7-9	TGTGCCAGCAGCTCCCGGGACAAAATGAACACTGAAGCTTTCTTT	CASSSRDKMNTEAFF
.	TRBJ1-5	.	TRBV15	TGTGCCACCAGCAGAGACAGGGATCAGCCCCAGCATTTT	CATSRDRDQPQHF
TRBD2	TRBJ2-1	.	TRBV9	TGTGCCAGCAGCGTAGCTAGCGGGCATTACAATGAGCAGTTCTTC	CASSVASGHYNEQFF
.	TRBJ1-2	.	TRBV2	TGTGCCAGCAGTTCGGGCCTACTGGGCTACACCTTC	CASSSGLLGYTF
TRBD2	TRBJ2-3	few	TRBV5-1	TGCGCCAGCAGCATCGGACTAGCGGGGGATGATACGCAGTATTTT	CASSIGLAGDDTQYF
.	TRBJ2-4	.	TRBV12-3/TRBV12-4	TGTGCCAGCGCATTTAGGGGGACCAAAAACATTCAGTACTTC	CASAFRGTKNIQYF
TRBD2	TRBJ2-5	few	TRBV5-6	TGTGCCAGCAGTTCGGTCCTAGCGGGGAAGCAGACCCAGTACTTC	CASSSVLAGKQTQYF
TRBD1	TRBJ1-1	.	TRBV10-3	TGTGCCATCAGGGGGGACAGGGGCGGAACTGAAGCTTTCTTT	CAIRGDRGGTEAFF
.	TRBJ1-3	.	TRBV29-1	TGCAGCGTTGAAGTTTCCAGCTCTGGAAACACCATATATTTT	CSVEVSSSGNTIYF
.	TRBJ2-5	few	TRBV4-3	TGCGCCAGCAGCCAAGATTTTACGGGGCAAGAGACCCAGTACTTC	CASSQDFTGQETQYF
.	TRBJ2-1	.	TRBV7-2	TGTGCCAGCAGCTTAGAATACAGTACGAATGAGCAGTTCTTC	CASSLEYSTNEQFF
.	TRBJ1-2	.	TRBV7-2	TGTGCCAGCAGCTTAACCGTTGGGACAAAATATGGCTACACCTTC	CASSLTVGTKYGYTF
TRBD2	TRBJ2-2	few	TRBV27	TGTGCCAGCAGTACCTCGGGACTAGCGGGAGAGACCGGGGAGCTGTTTTTT	CASSTSGLAGETGELFF
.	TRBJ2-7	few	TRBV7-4	TGTGCCAGCCAAAAGGCGTCGAACGAGCAGTACTTC	CASQKASNEQYF
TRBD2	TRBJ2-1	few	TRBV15	TGTGCCACCAGCAGGCTGCCTAGCGGGGCTGGGGATGAGCAGTTCTTC	CATSRLPSGAGDEQFF
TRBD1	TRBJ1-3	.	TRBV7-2	TGTGCCAGCAGCACGGACAGGGGGGATGGAAACACCATATATTTT	CASSTDRGDGNTIYF
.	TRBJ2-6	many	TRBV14	TGTGCCAGCAGCGGTGGGGCCAACGTCCTGACTTTC	CASSGGANVLTF
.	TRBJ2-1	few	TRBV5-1	TGCGCCAGCAGCTTGTCCAGGGTCTCTTACAATGAGCAGTTCTTC	CASSLSRVSYNEQFF
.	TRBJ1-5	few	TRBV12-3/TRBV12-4	TGTGCCAGCAGTATCCGGGACGGGATGAATCAGCCCCAGCATTTT	CASSIRDGMNQPQHF
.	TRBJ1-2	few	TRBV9	TGTGCCAGCAGCGTATACGGGGCAGGATACTATGGCTACACCTTC	CASSVYGAGYYGYTF
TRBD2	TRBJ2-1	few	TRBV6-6	TGTGCCAGCAGACCATCTAGCGGGACTAGCTACAATGAGCAGTTCTTC	CASRPSSGTSYNEQFF
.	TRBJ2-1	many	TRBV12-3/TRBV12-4	TGTGCCAGCAGCTACTCAAATGAGCAGTTCTTC	CASSYSNEQFF
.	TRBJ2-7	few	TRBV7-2	TGTGCCAGCAGCCCGGACACCATCTCCTACGAGCAGTACTTC	CASSPDTISYEQYF
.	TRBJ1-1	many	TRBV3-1	TGTGCCAGCAGCTTGCGGGGACGGAACACTGAAGCTTTCTTT	CASSLRGRNTEAFF
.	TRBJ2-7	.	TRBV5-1	TGCGCCAGCAGCTTACGCTTCGGGGAATCAGACGAGCAGTACTTC	CASSLRFGESDEQYF
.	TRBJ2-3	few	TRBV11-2	TGTGCCAGCAGCTTAGAATGGGTACGAGATACGCAGTATTTT	CASSLEWVRDTQYF
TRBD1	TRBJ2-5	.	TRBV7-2	TGTGCCAGCAGCTCAAGCTCAGGACAGGGTAGGACCCAGTACTTC	CASSSSSGQGRTQYF
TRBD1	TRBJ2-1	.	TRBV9	TGTGCCAGCAGCTTCACAGGGGGCGGGAGCTTGATCGATGAGCAGTTCTTC	CASSFTGGGSLIDEQFF
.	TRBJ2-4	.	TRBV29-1	TGCAGCGTTGTCAGGGAAGGGGGAGAAAACATTCAGTACTTC	CSVVREGGENIQYF